Listed below are T cell receptor beta chains from one sample, sequenced in a study of blood T cell repertoires in COVID-19. Method: immunoSEQ multiplex PCR; TCRdb's copy keeps in-frame clones and lacks some. The sample lists 310,000 or so clones, approximately 90% occurring once. The sample was PBMCs or T cells enriched from blood (not recorded which). The source is a woman aged 18-29 years who had recovered from COVID-19. Both conserved end residues are part of each CDR3. For some rows the clone size is stated as once, few or many, or as a class when expanded; others skip it.

abundance	j_gene	v_gene	CDR3aa
once	TRBJ1-1	TRBV28	CASSLGTAQPAEAFF
NA	TRBJ2-7	TRBV5-4	CASSIAGYEQYF
NA	TRBJ2-2	TRBV9	CASSVAQGTRSFNANTGELFF
NA	TRBJ2-3	TRBV6-1	CASSESASGGIGTDTQYF
NA	TRBJ1-2	TRBV6-5	CASSKQGRNYGYTF
NA	TRBJ2-1	TRBV4-2	CASSQLTGVENYNEQFF
once	TRBJ1-1	TRBV29-1	CSVTGGEAEAFF
NA	TRBJ2-7	TRBV5-4	CASSFVQGSGSEQYF
NA	TRBJ2-7	TRBV28	CASRRLYEQYF
once	TRBJ1-6	TRBV6-1	CASSESYRYSPLHF
few	TRBJ1-2	TRBV30	CAWSPQWGDGYTF
NA	TRBJ2-5	TRBV5-4	CASSPGGTSGQETQYF
NA	TRBJ2-5	TRBV28	CASTPQVAGETQYF
few	TRBJ1-4	TRBV10-2	CASSLTNVNEKLFF
NA	TRBJ1-1	TRBV6-5	CASIGGGTEAFF
once	TRBJ1-2	TRBV12-3/TRBV12-4	CASRQGSYGYTF
NA	TRBJ1-3	TRBV25-1	CASSALGTGPSGNTIYF
NA	TRBJ1-4	TRBV5-8	CASSLGTGGDNEKLFF
NA	TRBJ2-7	TRBV5-1	CASSLDNTGTGDEQYF
NA	TRBJ2-1	TRBV24-1	CATSTRTSGRTSSYNEQFF
NA	TRBJ2-2	TRBV27	CASRVGSLTGELFF
NA	TRBJ2-5	TRBV7-6	CATQQFTGIQETQYF
NA	TRBJ1-1	TRBV4-2	CASSPKITDGQGEGTEAFF
NA	TRBJ2-1	TRBV10-3	CAIRVAGEDYNEQFF
NA	TRBJ1-1	TRBV6-4	CASRRGEDTEAFF
few	TRBJ1-2	TRBV2	CASSGKGLGYGYTF
NA	TRBJ2-5	TRBV7-2	CASSWRWETQYF
NA	TRBJ1-1	TRBV9	CASSTQGDTEAFF
once	TRBJ2-2	TRBV27	CASSFGPRGNTGELFF